This T cell receptor (beta chain) derives from a study of T cell repertoires in cytomegalovirus infection. Across the whole study: HLA-C-restricted CMV epitopes, recently identified, and well-studied HLA-B-restricted ones were used by the study. Public TCR beta signatures indicated both CMV infection and matching HLA type.

V lost 1 base and J 5 bases, leaving 12 bases between the germline ends. CDR3 size: 16 residues. Germline CDR1 and CDR2: MDHEN and SYDVKM. The study, taken as a whole, reports: In two of eight donors, the top clonotype was HLA-C-restricted CMV-specific.

With regard to this clonotype: Its antigen is not known.

MiXCR, run by TCRdb on the reads, gives a single entry per CDR3 protein. The sample yields fewer than 1,000,000 distinct CDR3 sequences, roughly 30% seen once. The chain recombines TRBV28 with TRBJ1-6, with D perhaps matching TRBD1 (6 bases). Sequencing used cultured CD8+ T cells from PBMCs, obtained from culture after CMV antigen stimulation. The receptor comes from a human donor in good health (CMV status not recorded). Some clones in this sample may be carry-over from other donors' samples. The CDR3 DNA reads TGTGCCAGCAGTTTATTAATTGGGGGCCATAATTCACCCCTCCACTTT. It specifies CASSLLIGGHNSPLHF.